This record concerns one TCR beta chain sequence. The data are from a study of cytomegalovirus exposure and HLA in healthy donors. As for the study in general: Around 85 million unique TCR sequences came from HLA-typed donors in an early release.

Germline trimming cut 3 bases from V and 6 bases from J; bases unmatched to any gene: 8. The germline CDR1 and CDR2 sequences are KGHSH and LQKENI. The CDR3 is 15 residues long. The study ran its PCR with 60 Vbeta and 13 Jbeta primers. Measured with immunoSEQ multiplex PCR; TCRdb has only the in-frame clones, and not every one. The table includes tens of thousands of clones, roughly 77% detected once. The V and J genes are TRBV18 and TRBJ1-5; 7 bases line up with TRBD1. The sequenced sample was PBMCs. This clonotype was sampled from a woman between 25 and 40 years old in good health and CMV-seronegative. Here the CDR3 DNA reads TGTGCCAGCTCACCCGGACAGGTACGGGGTCAGCCCCAGCATTTT. Translation gives CASSPGQVRGQPQHF.